This record concerns one T cell receptor (beta chain) sequence. Its antigen is as yet unknown. The data stem from a study of cytomegalovirus exposure and HLA in healthy donors. The study, taken as a whole, reports: TCR beta chains numbering some 160 were designated cytomegalovirus-associated. The authors assumed roughly uniform sequencing depth across donors for presence/absence analyses. The likely explanation for a cluster of highly shared sequence variants was sequencing artifact. Later, TCR association rates were found to vary by HLA locus, highest for DRB1 and lowest for HLA-C.

Per germline, CDR1 SGHNT and CDR2 YYREEE (reference sequence). The CDR3 is 15 residues long. Between the trimmed V and J ends, which lost 5 bases and 1 base, there was a span of 12 bases. 13 Jbeta primers and 60 Vbeta primers were used for the PCR. TCRdb's table, derived via immunoSEQ multiplex PCR, lists solely in-frame clones and lacks some. The table lists fewer than 200,000 clones, roughly 87% of them singletons. Sequencing input: PBMCs. The TCR comes from a girl less than two years old in good health and CMV-seronegative. This chain connects TRBV5-4 to TRBJ2-2; D perhaps matches TRBD1 (6 bases). DNA for the CDR3: TGTGCCAGCAGTTTAATGACAGGGAACACCGGGGAGCTGTTTTTT. This translates into CASSLMTGNTGELFF.